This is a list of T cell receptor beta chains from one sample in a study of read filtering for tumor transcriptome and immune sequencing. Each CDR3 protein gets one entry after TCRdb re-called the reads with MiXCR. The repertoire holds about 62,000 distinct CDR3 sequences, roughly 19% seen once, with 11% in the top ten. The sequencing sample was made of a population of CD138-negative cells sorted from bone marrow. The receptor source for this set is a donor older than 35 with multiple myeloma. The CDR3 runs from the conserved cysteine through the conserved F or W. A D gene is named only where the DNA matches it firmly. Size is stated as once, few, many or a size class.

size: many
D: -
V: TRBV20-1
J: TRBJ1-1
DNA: TGCAGTGCCCGGGTAGATATGAACACTGAAGCTTTCTTT
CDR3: CSARVDMNTEAFF

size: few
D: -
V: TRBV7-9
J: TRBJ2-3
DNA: TGTGCCAGCAGCTTATATCATGGTCAGGGGAAAGATACGCAGTATTTT
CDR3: CASSLYHGQGKDTQYF

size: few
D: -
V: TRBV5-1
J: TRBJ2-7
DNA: TGCGCCAGCAGCTCGACCGTTACCTACGAGCAGTACTTC
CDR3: CASSSTVTYEQYF

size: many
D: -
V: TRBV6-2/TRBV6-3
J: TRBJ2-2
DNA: TGTGCCAGCAGCCCGGACTACAACACCGGGGAGCTGTTTTTT
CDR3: CASSPDYNTGELFF

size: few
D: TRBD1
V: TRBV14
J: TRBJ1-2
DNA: TGTGCCAGCAGCCAAGTCCTATACGATTGGACAGGGAGCGATGGCTACACCTTC
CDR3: CASSQVLYDWTGSDGYTF

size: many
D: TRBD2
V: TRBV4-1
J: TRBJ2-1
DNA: TGCGCCAGCAGCCAAGATCTGTTCGGGAGGTTCAGTGAGCAGTTCTTC
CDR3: CASSQDLFGRFSEQFF

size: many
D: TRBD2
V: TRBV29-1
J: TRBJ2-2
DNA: TGCAGCGTCCAGACTAGCGGGAGACGAGGCACCGGGGAGCTGTTTTTT
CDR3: CSVQTSGRRGTGELFF

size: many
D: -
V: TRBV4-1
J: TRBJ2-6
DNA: TGCGCCAGCAGCCAAGATCCTGGGGCCAACGTCCTGACTTTC
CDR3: CASSQDPGANVLTF

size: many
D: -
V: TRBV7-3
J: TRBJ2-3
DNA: TGTGCCAGCAGCTTAACTGCGGGTAGCACAGATACGCAGTATTTT
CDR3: CASSLTAGSTDTQYF

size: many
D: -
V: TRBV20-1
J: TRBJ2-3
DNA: TGCAGTGCTAGAGGGAGGGGAGCAGATACGCAGTATTTT
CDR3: CSARGRGADTQYF

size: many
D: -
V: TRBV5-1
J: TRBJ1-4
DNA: TGCGCCAGCAGCTTAGGGGGGATGGAAAAACTGTTTTTT
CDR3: CASSLGGMEKLFF

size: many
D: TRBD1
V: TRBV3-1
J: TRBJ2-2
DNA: TGTGCCAGCACCACAACAGGGGGTAGGACCGGGGAGCTGTTTTTT
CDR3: CASTTTGGRTGELFF